The 26 T cell receptor beta chains listed next were all sequenced from one sample in a study of blood T cells in healthy people across ages. Through a sample-barcoded 5' primer and a J-beta primer mix, a second PCR was run for roughly 6 to 12 cycles. One entry per CDR3 protein results from TCRdb running MiXCR on the 5' RACE reads. The table records fewer than 2 million distinct CDR3 sequences, around 42% of them present only once. The material sequenced was blood. These receptors were taken from a human donor in good health.

The CDR3 nucleotides read TGCAGTGCCCTAGACAGGGGGGCCTACGAGCAGTACTTC. As protein: CSALDRGAYEQYF. V usage is TRBV20-1 and J usage is TRBJ2-7; 9 bases fit TRBD1. The CDR3 loop spans 13 amino acids. Losses at the gene ends were 6 bases for V and 2 bases for J; bases not matched to a gene: 5. Germline V gene sequence: CDR1 DFQATT, CDR2 SNEGSKA (reference sequence).

Remarks on this clonotype: This could be a read error, since a much larger clone is one nucleotide away. V gene TRBV20-1 combines with J gene TRBJ2-1, with D perhaps TRBD1 (6 bases). This CDR3 is built from 16 residues. Germline assignment: CDR1 DFQATT and CDR2 SNEGSKA (reference sequence). The V end lost 0 bases, the J end lost 2 bases, and 14 bases lay between the germline ends. CDR3 amino acids: CSARDLRGSPYNEQFF. For the CDR3, the DNA is TGCAGTGCTAGAGATCTTAGGGGGAGCCCCTACAATGAGCAGTTCTTC.

This clonotype was detected only once. V gene TRBV18 combines with J gene TRBJ2-3, with 9 bases aligning to TRBD2. The CDR3 sequence is 17 residues long. V lost 3 bases and J lost 8; bases outside the gene matches: 15. The germline CDR1 and CDR2 sequences are KGHSH and LQKENI. CDR3 coding DNA: TGTGCCAGCTCACCCCCCGGTCTAGCGGGGACAAGGGGTACGCAGTATTTT. The encoded protein is CASSPPGLAGTRGTQYF.

This chain joins TRBV20-1 and TRBJ1-4, with D tentatively TRBD1 (5 bases). V lost 6 bases, J lost 3 bases, and 17 bases lay in between. The CDR3 has 15 residues. Germline-derived CDR1 and CDR2 are DFQATT and SNEGSKA (reference sequence). The CDR3 region has the DNA TGCAGTGCCGGGGGGTTTCTAGGCGCTAATGAAAAACTGTTTTTT. Its protein is CSAGGFLGANEKLFF.

The table lists this clonotype with many counts. The chain carries TRBV7-9 and TRBJ2-7; D is unresolved. Trimming removed 1 base at V and 0 bases at J, with 10 bases between. The CDR3 contains 15 residues. Germline CDR1 and CDR2: SEHNR and FQNEAQ (reference sequence). Written as DNA, the CDR3 is TGTGCCAGCAGCTTAGTGACGGACCGCTCCTACGAGCAGTACTTC. It translates to CASSLVTDRSYEQYF. Full variable domain (outside the CDR3, taken from reference TRBV7-9 and TRBJ2-7): DTGVSQNPRHKITKRGQNVTFRCDPISEHNRLYWYRQTLGQGPEFLTYFQNEAQLEKSRLLSDRFSAERPKGSFSTLEIQRTEQGDSAMYLCASSLVTDRSYEQYFGPGTRLTVT.

This clonotype was found a few times. The V gene is TRBV2, the J gene TRBJ2-7; 9 nucleotides align to TRBD1. From germline, CDR1 is SNHLY and CDR2 FYNNEI. The CDR3 totals 15 residues. V shed 5 bases, J shed 2 bases, and the junction held 7 bases outside the gene matches. Here the CDR3 reads CASSLGQGTPYEQYF. The CDR3 DNA is TGTGCCAGCAGTCTGGGACAGGGAACGCCCTACGAGCAGTACTTC.

V gene TRBV29-1 combines with J gene TRBJ2-5, with 13 positions matching TRBD2. The V and J ends lost 4 bases and 11 bases, in that order; junction bases with no gene match: 7. The germline CDR1 and CDR2 sequences are SQVTM and ANQGSEA. The CDR3 has 13 amino acids. CDR3 nucleotide sequence: TGCAGCGTTGGGACTAGCGGGGGTCATGGGCAGTACTTC. Translated: CSVGTSGGHGQYF.

The CDR3 sequence is CSASGLAGGGETQYF. The DNA for the CDR3 is TGCAGTGCTTCCGGACTAGCGGGGGGTGGTGAGACCCAGTACTTC. The chain recombines TRBV20-1 with TRBJ2-5; 14 bases agree with TRBD2. Germline lookup yields CDR1 DFQATT and CDR2 SNEGSKA (reference sequence). The CDR3 is 15 residues long. The V and J ends lost 5 bases and 5 bases, in that order; junction bases with no gene match: 7.

The chain couples TRBV20-1 to TRBJ1-2; possibly TRBD1 for D (6 bases). The V end lost 2 bases, the J end lost 3 bases, and 25 bases lay between the germline ends. This CDR3 has 18 residues. Germline V gene data show CDR1 as DFQATT and CDR2 as SNEGSKA (reference sequence). CDR3 protein: CSARQFPIGRGSDYGYTF. CDR3 sequence (DNA): TGCAGTGCTAGACAGTTCCCCATTGGTAGGGGGTCTGACTATGGCTACACCTTC.

This clonotype has only a few counts. The V and J genes are TRBV15 and TRBJ2-5; TRBD1 matches at 9 bases. The J call may be faulty, since TRBJ2-7 better matches the DNA end. The CDR3 sequence is 13 residues long. From germline, CDR1 is LNHNV and CDR2 YYDKDF (reference sequence). CDR3 in DNA: TGTGCCACCAGCTCGGGACAGGGCAACGAGCAGTACTTC. Its translation is CATSSGQGNEQYF.

The table lists this clonotype with a few counts. The rearrangement joins TRBV12-5 to TRBJ2-7; D possibly matches TRBD1 or TRBD2 (6 bases each). With 0 bases removed from V and 0 bases from J, the gap between germline ends came to 15 bases. Germline V CDR1 and CDR2: LGHNT, FRNRAP. The CDR3 sequence is 17 residues long. The CDR3 DNA sequence: TGTGCTAGTGGTTTGGTCCCCGGGGGCGGAAGCTCCTACGAGCAGTACTTC. As protein: CASGLVPGGGSSYEQYF.

This clonotype came up a few times. The rearrangement joins TRBV5-1 to TRBJ1-1; perhaps TRBD1 as D (5 bases). Per the germline V gene, CDR1 is SGHRS and CDR2 is YFSETQ. V gave up 4 bases and J gave up 6 bases, with 22 bases separating them. The CDR3 is 16 residues long. The CDR3 protein is CASSPSRAGLTAEAFF. The CDR3 DNA sequence: TGCGCCAGCAGCCCCTCTCGCGCAGGGTTGACGGCTGAAGCTTTCTTT.

The V and J genes are TRBV12-3 or TRBV12-4 and TRBJ2-1; D is uncertain. Trimming stripped 2 bases from V and 7 bases from J, with 12 bases between. CDR3 length equals 14 residues. DNA for the CDR3: TGTGCCAGCAGTTTATTACAGTTAATGAATGAGCAGTTCTTC. It codes for CASSLLQLMNEQFF.

The chain has TRBV15 and TRBJ2-1; unclear D gene. Per the germline V gene, CDR1 is LNHNV and CDR2 is YYDKDF (reference sequence). This CDR3 is 14 amino acids long. Trimming left V 0 bases short and J 9 bases short, with 12 bases between. The CDR3 loop is CATSREQTQVEQFF. CDR3 nucleotides: TGTGCCACCAGCAGAGAACAAACCCAAGTTGAGCAGTTCTTC.

As to this clonotype: A single base separates this from a much larger clone, so it may be a read error. V and J are TRBV24-1 and TRBJ2-5; 8 nucleotides line up with TRBD1. Per germline, CDR1 KGHDR and CDR2 SFDVKD. J gave up 11 bases and V 4 bases, and 14 bases lay outside the gene matches. The CDR3 extends over 15 amino acids. In nucleotides, the CDR3 is TGTGCCACCAGTGACCCACACCGACAGGGGCGGAAACAGTACTTC. Translation gives CATSDPHRQGRKQYF.

This chain joins TRBV24-1 and TRBJ2-1; 9 bases are shared with TRBD1. The CDR3 covers 14 residues. Germline CDR1 and CDR2: KGHDR and SFDVKD. J gave up 8 bases and V 4 bases, and 5 bases lay outside the gene matches. The CDR3 DNA reads TGTGCCACCAGTGACGGGGGGACAGGGCATGAGCAGTTCTTC. Protein product: CATSDGGTGHEQFF.

There are a few counts of this clonotype. The chain employs TRBV20-1 and TRBJ1-4; TRBD1 agrees at 7 bases. The CDR3 covers 13 residues. The J segment lost 6 bases and the V segment lost 6 bases, leaving 7 bases of the junction unmatched. Germline assignment: CDR1 DFQATT and CDR2 SNEGSKA (reference sequence). CDR3 DNA: TGCAGTGCCGCAGGGGGTGGGGATGAAAAACTGTTTTTT. Its protein product is CSAAGGGDEKLFF.

This chain uses TRBV12-3 or TRBV12-4 with TRBJ1-2; D remains unclear. The CDR3 loop spans 12 amino acids. V lost 6 bases and J 10 bases, leaving 15 bases between the germline ends. CDR3 in amino acids: CASSLAVVAYTF. CDR3 DNA: TGTGCCAGCAGCTTGGCGGTGGTGGCCTACACCTTC.

This chain uses TRBV10-2 with TRBJ1-1, with TRBD1 as a possible D gene (5 bases). The germline CDR1 and CDR2 sequences are WSHSY and SAAADI. Trimming removed 6 bases from V and 2 bases from J, with 13 bases in between. The CDR3 runs to 14 residues. The CDR3 loop reads CASRADSANTEAFF. The CDR3 region has the DNA TGCGCCAGCAGGGCAGACAGCGCCAACACTGAAGCTTTCTTT.

Concerning this clonotype itself: A single base separates this from a much larger clone, so it may be a read error. The chain links TRBV20-1 to TRBJ1-1, with a weak D call TRBD1 (5 bases). CDR3 length: 13 residues. Trimming shortened V by 5 bases and J by 10 bases, and 20 bases separated the two germline ends. Germline V gene lookup returns CDR1 DFQATT and CDR2 SNEGSKA (reference sequence). CDR3 protein: CSAGLAGTGGAFF. For the CDR3, the DNA is TGCAGTGCTGGCTTAGCGGGGACGGGGGGAGCTTTCTTT.

The genes are TRBV7-3 and TRBJ1-1; D is possibly TRBD1 (6 bases). Trimming stripped 1 base from V and 4 bases from J, with 16 bases between. The CDR3 is made up of 16 amino acids. Germline lookup yields CDR1 SGHTA and CDR2 FQGTGA. The CDR3: CASSLNPQGGITEAFF. The CDR3 region has the DNA TGTGCCAGCAGCTTAAACCCACAGGGAGGGATCACTGAAGCTTTCTTT.

The chain is built from TRBV12-5 and TRBJ1-2; 9 bases fit TRBD1. Germline V CDR1 and CDR2: LGHNT, FRNRAP. The V segment lost 2 bases and the J segment 5 bases; nucleotides outside the gene matches: 6. The CDR3 has 15 amino acids. The CDR3: CASGLPGTGRYGYTF. DNA for the CDR3: TGTGCTAGTGGTTTGCCCGGGACAGGGCGTTATGGCTACACCTTC.

This clonotype has more than one count but fewer than ten. The V and J genes are TRBV12-3 or TRBV12-4 and TRBJ2-1; 11 positions agree with TRBD1. The CDR3 is made up of 13 amino acids. V trimming: 5 bases; J trimming: 8 bases; junction bases outside the gene matches: 2. The CDR3: CASSRTGGDEQFF. The CDR3 bases are TGTGCCAGCAGTAGGACAGGGGGCGATGAGCAGTTCTTC.

This clonotype was detected a few times. DNA of the CDR3: TGCGCCAGCAGCTTTGGAGGACAGGGGGCGAGAAATGAGCAGTTCTTC. As protein: CASSFGGQGARNEQFF. The chain joins TRBV5-1 to TRBJ2-1; 11 positions agree with TRBD1. The V gene end was trimmed by 2 bases and the J gene end by 7 bases; junction bases not matched to a gene: 8. The germline CDR1 and CDR2 sequences are SGHRS and YFSETQ. This CDR3 contains 16 residues.

This sequence joins TRBV12-3 or TRBV12-4 and TRBJ2-1; D is possibly TRBD2 (5 bases). Trimming shortened V by 3 bases and J by 7 bases, and 13 bases separated the two germline ends. CDR3 length: 14 residues. Here the CDR3 DNA reads TGTGCCAGCAGTTTGGAGAGGGCACGGAATGAGCAGTTCTTC. Translation gives CASSLERARNEQFF.

This clonotype has only one observation. Being one base from a much bigger clone, this may be a read error. This likely comes from a read error, as the CDR3 has no conserved phenylalanine or tryptophan at its end. This chain connects TRBV4-2 to TRBJ2-1; possible D gene TRBD2, 5 bases. V was trimmed by 1 base and J by 10 bases, leaving 11 bases between them. The CDR3 consists of 13 residues. CDR1 and CDR2 (germline): LGHNA, YNFKEQ. The CDR3 DNA is TGTGCCAGCAGCCAAGCCCCAGGCGGGGAGCAGTTCGTC. As protein: CASSQAPGGEQFV.